This entry lists 3 T cell receptor beta chains sequenced from one sample in a study of blood T cell repertoires in COVID-19. The protocol was immunoSEQ multiplex PCR, while the TCRdb copy is restricted to in-frame clones and leaves out a portion. The sample holds 130,000 to 150,000 clones, 88% seen once. The sequenced material came from peripheral blood. The receptors stem from a man between 65 and 85 years old with acute or convalescent COVID-19.

The chain combines TRBV5-5 with TRBJ2-3; perhaps TRBD1 as D (6 bases). This CDR3 region has 14 residues. The V gene's germline CDR1 is SGHKS and CDR2 YYEKEE (reference sequence). The germline V and J ends were trimmed by 5 bases and 0 bases, with 10 bases remaining between them. CDR3 in amino acids: CASRRQVSTDTQYF. The DNA for the CDR3 is TGTGCCAGCAGGAGACAGGTTAGCACAGATACGCAGTATTTT.

The chain recombines TRBV4-2 with TRBJ1-1; D gene unclear. The V and J ends lost 4 bases and 5 bases respectively, with 14 bases between them. Germline lookup yields CDR1 LGHNA and CDR2 YNFKEQ. The CDR3 is 14 amino acids. The DNA of the CDR3 is TGTGCCAGCAGCCCCTTAGCGGCGGTTACTGAAGCTTTCTTT. It yields the protein CASSPLAAVTEAFF.

This rearrangement joins TRBV12-5 to TRBJ2-2; 10 positions agree with TRBD1. V was clipped by 8 bases and J by 7 bases; unmatched bases: 4. Per germline, CDR1 LGHNT and CDR2 FRNRAP. The CDR3 extends over 13 amino acids. CDR3 amino acids: CASRTGGDGELFF. The CDR3 DNA follows: TGTGCTAGTCGGACAGGGGGGGACGGGGAGCTGTTTTTT.